This T cell receptor (beta chain) appears in the sequencing data of a study of cytomegalovirus exposure and HLA in healthy donors. General study findings and limits: When analyzed later, a missense DCLRE1C variant was found to be linked to TCR beta V- and J-gene trimming. Later analysis found that TCR beta chains associated with HLA were more clonally expanded than other, equally common chains.

Regarding this clone: Its antigen is not known.

The CDR3 consists of 15 residues. CDR1 and CDR2 (germline): SGHTA, FQGTGA. V lost 2 bases and J 5 bases, leaving 12 bases between the germline ends. The PCR had 60 Vbeta and 13 Jbeta primers. Measured with immunoSEQ multiplex PCR; TCRdb has only the in-frame clones, and not every one. The sample carries around 200,000 clones, 75% to 80% recorded once. The chain couples TRBV7-3 to TRBJ2-2; weak D call: TRBD1 (7 bases). The source of this sequence is a man between 18 and 29 years old in good health and CMV-seronegative. The sequenced material came from PBMCs. This CDR3 is CASSLWDSGTGELFF. For the CDR3, the DNA is TGTGCCAGCAGCTTATGGGACAGCGGGACCGGGGAGCTGTTTTTT. Full variable domain (remainder filled in from reference TRBV7-3 and TRBJ2-2): GAGVSQTPSNKVTEKGKYVELRCDPISGHTALYWYRQSLGQGPEFLIYFQGTGAADDSGLPNDRFFAVRPEGSVSTLKIQRTERGDSAVYLCASSLWDSGTGELFFGEGSRLTVL.